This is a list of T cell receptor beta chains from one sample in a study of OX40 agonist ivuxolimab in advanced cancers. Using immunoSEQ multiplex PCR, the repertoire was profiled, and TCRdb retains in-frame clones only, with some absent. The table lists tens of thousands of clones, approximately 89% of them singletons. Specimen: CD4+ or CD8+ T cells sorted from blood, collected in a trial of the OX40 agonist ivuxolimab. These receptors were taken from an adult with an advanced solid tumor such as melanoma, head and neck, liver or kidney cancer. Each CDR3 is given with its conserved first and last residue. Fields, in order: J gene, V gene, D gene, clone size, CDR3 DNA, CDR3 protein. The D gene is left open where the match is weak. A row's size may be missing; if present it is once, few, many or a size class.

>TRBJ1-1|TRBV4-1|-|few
TGCGCCAGCAGGCCCCGGACCCTAGATAGAGATTTCTTT
CASRPRTLDRDFF
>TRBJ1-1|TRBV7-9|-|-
TGTGCCAGCAGCTACGCGGGCTCACAACCTGAAGCTTTCTTT
CASSYAGSQPEAFF
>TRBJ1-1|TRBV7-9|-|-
TGTGCCAGCAGCTTCCTCGGGAGCACTGAAGCTTTCTTT
CASSFLGSTEAFF
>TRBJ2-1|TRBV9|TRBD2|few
TGTGCCAGCAGCGGTTGGCGGGAGGTGTACAATGAGCAGTTCTTC
CASSGWREVYNEQFF
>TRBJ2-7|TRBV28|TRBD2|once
TGTGCCAGCAGGCCGGCTAGCGGGTCCTACGAGCAGTACTTC
CASRPASGSYEQYF
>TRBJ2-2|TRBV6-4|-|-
TGTGCCAGCAGTGATTCCCCACAGGGCGCGAGGGCCGGGGAGCTGTTTTTT
CASSDSPQGARAGELFF
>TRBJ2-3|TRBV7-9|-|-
TGTGCCAGCAGCTTGTCCCAGGGTCAGGAGGTAGATACGCAGTATTTT
CASSLSQGQEVDTQYF
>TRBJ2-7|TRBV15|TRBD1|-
TGTGCCACCAGCGGAGACAGGGATAACGAGCAGTACTTC
CATSGDRDNEQYF
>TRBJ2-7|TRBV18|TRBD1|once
TGTGCCAGCTCACCAACAGGGGGCATGGTCGAGCAGTACTTC
CASSPTGGMVEQYF
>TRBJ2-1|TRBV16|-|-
TGTGCCAGCAGCCGAGAGGGGAGCTCCTACAATGAGCAGTTCTTC
CASSREGSSYNEQFF
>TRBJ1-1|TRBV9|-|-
TGTGCCAGCAGCGTATGGGGAACTGAAGCTTTCTTT
CASSVWGTEAFF
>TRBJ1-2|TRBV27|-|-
TGTGCCAGCAGTTCGGGGTGGTATGGCTACACCTTC
CASSSGWYGYTF
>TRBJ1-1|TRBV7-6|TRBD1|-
TGTGCCAGCAGCTCAACAGGGGAGAATGAAGCTTTCTTT
CASSSTGENEAFF
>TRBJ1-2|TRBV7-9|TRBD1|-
TGTGCCAGCAAGGGGGACAGGTTGTCTTCTAACTATGGCTACACCTTC
CASKGDRLSSNYGYTF
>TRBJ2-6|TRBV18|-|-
TGTGCCAGCTCACCACAGGCCTCTGGGGCCAACGTCCTGACTTTC
CASSPQASGANVLTF
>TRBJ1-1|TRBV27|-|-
TGTGCCAGCAGTTTAGGGGGGGGGACTGAAGCTTTCTTT
CASSLGGGTEAFF
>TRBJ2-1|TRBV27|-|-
TGTGCCAGCAGTTCATCTAGCCCCTACAATGAGCAGTTCTTC
CASSSSSPYNEQFF
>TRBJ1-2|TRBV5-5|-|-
TGTGCCAGCAGCTTTGGCAGGGCTACCTATGGCTACACCTTC
CASSFGRATYGYTF
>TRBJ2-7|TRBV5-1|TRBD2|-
TGCGCCAGCAGCGGCGTTGGGACTAGCGGGCACTCCTACGAGCAGTACTTC
CASSGVGTSGHSYEQYF
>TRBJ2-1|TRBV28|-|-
TGTGCCAGCAGTAGGGACGACAACTACAATGAGCAGTTCTTC
CASSRDDNYNEQFF